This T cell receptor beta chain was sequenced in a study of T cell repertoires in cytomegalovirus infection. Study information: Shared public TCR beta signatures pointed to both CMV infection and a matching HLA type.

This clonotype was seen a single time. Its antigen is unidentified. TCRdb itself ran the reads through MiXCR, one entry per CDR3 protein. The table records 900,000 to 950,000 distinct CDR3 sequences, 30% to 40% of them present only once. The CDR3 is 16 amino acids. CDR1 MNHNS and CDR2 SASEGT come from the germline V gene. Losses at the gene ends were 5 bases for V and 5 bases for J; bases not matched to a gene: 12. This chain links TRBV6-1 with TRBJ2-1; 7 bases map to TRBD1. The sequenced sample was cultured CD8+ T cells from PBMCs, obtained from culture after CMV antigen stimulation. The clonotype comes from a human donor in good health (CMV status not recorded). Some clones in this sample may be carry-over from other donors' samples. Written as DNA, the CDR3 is TGTGCCAGCAGTTACGGGACAGATACTTTTAACAATGAGCAGTTCTTC. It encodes CASSYGTDTFNNEQFF.